The 12 T cell receptor beta chains listed next were all sequenced from one sample in a study of blood T cell repertoires in COVID-19. TCRdb keeps only in-frame clones here, not all; method: immunoSEQ multiplex PCR. The sample lists fewer than 350,000 clones, about 86% occurring once. Sequencing was done on a sample of peripheral blood. These receptors were collected from a woman in her 30s who had recovered from COVID-19.

A few counts support this clone. The CDR3 spells CASSDTASNQPQHF. The CDR3 DNA reads TGTGCCAGCAGTGACACAGCCTCCAATCAGCCCCAGCATTTT. The gene calls are TRBV6-1 and TRBJ1-5; no clear D gene. V was trimmed by 3 bases and J by 3 bases, leaving 9 bases between them. Germline assignment: CDR1 MNHNS and CDR2 SASEGT. The CDR3 contains 14 residues.

This clone was counted only a few times. The chain recombines TRBV4-2 with TRBJ2-2; tentative D call: TRBD2 (6 bases). Germline values: CDR1 LGHNA, CDR2 YNFKEQ. The CDR3 spans 16 residues. Trimming removed 4 bases from V and 8 bases from J, with 20 bases in between. CDR3 sequence (DNA): TGTGCCAGCAGCCCCGCAGCCGGGACTCCTATAGGGGAGCTGTTTTTT. Its translation is CASSPAAGTPIGELFF.

The rearrangement joins TRBV6-6 to TRBJ1-6; 10 bases are shared with TRBD1. CDR1 is MNHNY and CDR2 is SVGAGI in the germline V gene (reference sequence). V was clipped by 6 bases and J by 0 bases; unmatched bases: 5. The CDR3 has 17 residues. In DNA form, the CDR3 reads TGTGCCAGCAGCCGACAGGGGGCATTCTCCTATAATTCACCCCTCCACTTT. Protein: CASSRQGAFSYNSPLHF.

V and J are TRBV18 and TRBJ2-6, with 7 bases that match TRBD1. CDR1 KGHSH and CDR2 LQKENI come from the germline V gene. The trim removed 6 bases at V and 0 bases at J, leaving 11 bases unmatched. The CDR3 runs 18 residues. CDR3 DNA: TGTGCCAGCTCTCCCCTTTCCGGACAGGACTCTGGGGCCAACGTCCTGACTTTC. This encodes CASSPLSGQDSGANVLTF.

This chain joins TRBV18 and TRBJ2-1; tentatively, D is TRBD2 (5 bases). This CDR3 comprises 14 residues. Deletions cut 3 bases from V and 6 bases from J, with 12 bases between. The germline CDR1 and CDR2 sequences are KGHSH and LQKENI. CDR3 sequence: CASSPLAEGNEQFF. CDR3 DNA: TGTGCCAGCTCACCCCTAGCTGAGGGCAATGAGCAGTTCTTC.

The rearrangement links TRBV19 to TRBJ1-1; TRBD1 might be the D (5 bases). With 8 bases removed from V and 2 bases from J, the gap between germline ends came to 18 bases. The CDR3 contains 15 residues. Germline-derived CDR1 and CDR2 are LNHDA and SQIVND (reference sequence). This CDR3 is CASQHPRGGNTEAFF. The DNA of the CDR3 is TGTGCCAGTCAACACCCCCGGGGGGGAAACACTGAAGCTTTCTTT.

The rearrangement joins TRBV5-1 to TRBJ2-3; tentative D call: TRBD1 (6 bases). The CDR3 contains 15 residues. Germline V gives CDR1 SGHRS, CDR2 YFSETQ. Trimming pared 7 bases from V and 2 bases from J, leaving 17 bases between. CDR3 sequence: CASPGQRLNTDTQYF. DNA of the CDR3: TGCGCCAGCCCTGGACAGCGCTTAAACACAGATACGCAGTATTTT. The whole variable domain, remainder taken from reference TRBV5-1 and TRBJ2-3, is KAGVTQTPRYLIKTRGQQVTLSCSPISGHRSVSWYQQTPGQGLQFLFEYFSETQRNKGNFPGRFSGRQFSNSRSEMNVSTLELGDSALYLCASPGQRLNTDTQYFGPGTRLTVL.

This clone has only one observation. CDR3: CASSLGAGENIQYF. CDR3 nucleotides: TGTGCCAGCAGCTTAGGTGCAGGTGAAAACATTCAGTACTTC. The V gene is TRBV7-3, the J gene TRBJ2-4; D unresolved. This CDR3 spans 14 amino acids. V lost 2 bases to trimming and J lost 5 bases, with 10 bases between them. CDR1 and CDR2 from the germline V gene are SGHTA and FQGTGA.

The DNA for the CDR3 is TGTGCCAGCAGGCCTGACAGGCTCTCCTACAATGAGCAGTTCTTC. It codes for CASRPDRLSYNEQFF. The rearrangement links TRBV11-2 to TRBJ2-1, with a tentative D call TRBD1 (6 bases). Per germline, CDR1 SGHAT and CDR2 FQNNGV. This CDR3 spans 15 amino acids. Trimming stripped 6 bases from V and 0 bases from J, with 12 bases between.

The V gene is TRBV5-4, the J gene TRBJ2-1; 10 bases line up with TRBD2. The trim removed 0 bases at V and 10 bases at J, leaving 7 bases unmatched. Germline V CDR1 and CDR2: SGHNT, YYREEE (reference sequence). The CDR3 has 15 amino acids. The CDR3 spells CASSLGLAGELEQFF. The CDR3, as DNA: TGTGCCAGCAGCTTGGGGCTAGCGGGGGAGCTGGAGCAGTTCTTC. The complete variable domain, with remaining parts taken from reference TRBV5-4 and TRBJ2-1, reads ETGVTQSPTHLIKTRGQQVTLRCSSQSGHNTVSWYQQALGQGPQFIFQYYREEENGRGNFPPRFSGLQFPNYSSELNVNALELDDSALYLCASSLGLAGELEQFFGPGTRLTVL.

The chain recombines TRBV5-6 with TRBJ1-5; possibly TRBD1 for D (6 bases). Per germline, CDR1 SGHDT and CDR2 YYEEEE. This CDR3 is 16 amino acids long. V lost 4 bases and J 0 bases, leaving 14 bases between the germline ends. In DNA, the CDR3 is TGTGCCAGCAGCCTCTACAGGGCAGGTAGCAATCAGCCCCAGCATTTT. Its protein product is CASSLYRAGSNQPQHF.

This clone was observed once. V usage is TRBV11-3 and J usage is TRBJ2-1; no reliable D call. The CDR3 is 14 amino acids. The V end lost 1 base, the J end lost 5 bases, and 9 bases lay between the germline ends. The V gene's germline CDR1 is SGHNT and CDR2 YENEEA. The CDR3 is CASSLGPSHNEQFF. CDR3 bases: TGTGCCAGCAGCTTAGGGCCCAGTCACAATGAGCAGTTCTTC.